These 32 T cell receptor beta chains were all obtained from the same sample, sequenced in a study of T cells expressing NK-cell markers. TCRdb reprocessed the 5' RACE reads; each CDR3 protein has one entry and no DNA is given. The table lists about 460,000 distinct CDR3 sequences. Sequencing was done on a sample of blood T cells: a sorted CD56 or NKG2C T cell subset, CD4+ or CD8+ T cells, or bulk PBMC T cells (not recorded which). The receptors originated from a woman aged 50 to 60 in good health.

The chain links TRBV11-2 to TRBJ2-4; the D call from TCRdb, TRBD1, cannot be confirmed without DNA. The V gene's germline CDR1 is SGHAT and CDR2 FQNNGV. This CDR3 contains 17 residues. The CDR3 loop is CASSLMGQGASKNIQYF. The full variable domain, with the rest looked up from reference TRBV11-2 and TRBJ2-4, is EAGVAQSPRYKIIEKRQSVAFWCNPISGHATLYWYQQILGQGPKLLIQFQNNGVVDDSQLPKDRFSAERLKGVDSTLKIQPAKLEDSAVYLCASSLMGQGASKNIQYFGAGTRLSVL.

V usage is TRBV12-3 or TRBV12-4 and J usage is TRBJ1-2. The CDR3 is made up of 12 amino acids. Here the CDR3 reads CASSLGPYGYTF.

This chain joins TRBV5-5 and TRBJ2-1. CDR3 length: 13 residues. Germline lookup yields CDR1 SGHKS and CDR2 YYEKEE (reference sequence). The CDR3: CASSLWLAVEQFF.

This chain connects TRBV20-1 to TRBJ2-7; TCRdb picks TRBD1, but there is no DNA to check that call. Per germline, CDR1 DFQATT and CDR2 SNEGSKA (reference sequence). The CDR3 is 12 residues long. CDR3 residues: CSAREPGDRVYF.

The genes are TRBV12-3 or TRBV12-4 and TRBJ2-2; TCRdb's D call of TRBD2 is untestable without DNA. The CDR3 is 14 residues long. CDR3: CASTISRGGGELFF.

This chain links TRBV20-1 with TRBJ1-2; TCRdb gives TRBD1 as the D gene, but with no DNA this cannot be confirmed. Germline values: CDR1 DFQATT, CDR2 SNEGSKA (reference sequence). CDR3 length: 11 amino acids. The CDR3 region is CSGWTGPGYTF.

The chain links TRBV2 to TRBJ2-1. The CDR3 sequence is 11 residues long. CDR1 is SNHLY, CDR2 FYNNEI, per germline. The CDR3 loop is CASSEIEEQFF. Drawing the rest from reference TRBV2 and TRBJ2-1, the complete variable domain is EPEVTQTPSHQVTQMGQEVILRCVPISNHLYFYWYRQILGQKVEFLVSFYNNEISEKSEIFDDQFSVERPDGSNFTLKIRSTKLEDSAMYFCASSEIEEQFFGPGTRLTVL.

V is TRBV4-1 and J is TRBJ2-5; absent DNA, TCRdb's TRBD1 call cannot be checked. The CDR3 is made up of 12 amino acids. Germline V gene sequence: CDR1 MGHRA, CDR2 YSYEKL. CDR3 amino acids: CASSQDRGSQYF.

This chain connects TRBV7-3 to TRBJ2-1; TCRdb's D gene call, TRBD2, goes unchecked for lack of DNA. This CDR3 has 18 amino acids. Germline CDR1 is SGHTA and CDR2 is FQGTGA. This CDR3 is CASSLGGGLAGGRNEQFF.

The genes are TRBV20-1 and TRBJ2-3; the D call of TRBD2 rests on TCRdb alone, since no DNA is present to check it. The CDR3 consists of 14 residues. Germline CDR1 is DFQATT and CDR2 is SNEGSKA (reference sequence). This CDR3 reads CSARGAGNTDTQYF.

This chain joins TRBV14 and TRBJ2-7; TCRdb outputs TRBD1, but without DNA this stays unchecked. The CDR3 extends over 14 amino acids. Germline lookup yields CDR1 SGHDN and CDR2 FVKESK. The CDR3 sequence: CASSPRDRFYEQYF.

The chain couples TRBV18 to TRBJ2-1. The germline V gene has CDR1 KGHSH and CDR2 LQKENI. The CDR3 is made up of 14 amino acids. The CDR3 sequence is CASSPRPGDNEQFF.

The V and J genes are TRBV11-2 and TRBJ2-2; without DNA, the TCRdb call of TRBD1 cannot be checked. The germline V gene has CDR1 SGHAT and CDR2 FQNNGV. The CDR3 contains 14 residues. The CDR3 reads CASSFTQGTGELFF.

This CDR3 is CASSYVMGETQYF. The chain uses TRBV18 and TRBJ2-5. The CDR3 is 13 residues long. The germline gives CDR1 KGHSH, CDR2 LQKENI.

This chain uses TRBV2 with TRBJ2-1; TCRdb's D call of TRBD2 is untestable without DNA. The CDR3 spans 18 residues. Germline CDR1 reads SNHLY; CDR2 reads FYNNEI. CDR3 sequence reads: CASSEARGGGKGPNEQFF.

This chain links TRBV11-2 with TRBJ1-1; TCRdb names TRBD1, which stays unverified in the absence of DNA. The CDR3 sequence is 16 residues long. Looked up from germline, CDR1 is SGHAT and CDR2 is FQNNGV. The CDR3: CASSLRVGTGSTEAFF. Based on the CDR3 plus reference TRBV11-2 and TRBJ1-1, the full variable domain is EAGVAQSPRYKIIEKRQSVAFWCNPISGHATLYWYQQILGQGPKLLIQFQNNGVVDDSQLPKDRFSAERLKGVDSTLKIQPAKLEDSAVYLCASSLRVGTGSTEAFFGQGTRLTVV.

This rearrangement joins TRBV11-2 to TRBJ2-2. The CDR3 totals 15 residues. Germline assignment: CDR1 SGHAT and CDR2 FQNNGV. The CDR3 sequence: CASSLGDGNTGELFF.

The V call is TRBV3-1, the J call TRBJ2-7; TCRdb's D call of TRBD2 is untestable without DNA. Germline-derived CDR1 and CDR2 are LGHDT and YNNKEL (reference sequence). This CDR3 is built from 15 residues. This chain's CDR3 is CASSQELAVSYEQYF.

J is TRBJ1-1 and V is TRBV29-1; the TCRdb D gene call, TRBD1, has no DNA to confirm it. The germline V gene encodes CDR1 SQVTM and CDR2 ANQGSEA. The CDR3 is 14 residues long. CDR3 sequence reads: CSGNVGQGRTEAFF.

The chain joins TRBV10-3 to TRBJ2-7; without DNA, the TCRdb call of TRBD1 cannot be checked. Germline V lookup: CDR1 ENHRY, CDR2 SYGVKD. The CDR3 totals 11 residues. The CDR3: CAISTPGEQYF.

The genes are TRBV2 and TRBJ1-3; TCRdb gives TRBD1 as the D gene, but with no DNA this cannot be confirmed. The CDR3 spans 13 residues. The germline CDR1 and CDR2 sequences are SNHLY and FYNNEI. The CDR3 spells CASREDRVDTIYF.

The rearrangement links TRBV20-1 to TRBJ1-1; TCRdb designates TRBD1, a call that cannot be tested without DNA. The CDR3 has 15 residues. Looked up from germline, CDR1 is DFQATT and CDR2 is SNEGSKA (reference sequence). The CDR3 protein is CSARSPTWANTEAFF.

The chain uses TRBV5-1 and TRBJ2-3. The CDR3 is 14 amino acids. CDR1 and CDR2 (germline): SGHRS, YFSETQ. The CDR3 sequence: CASSPVGGTDTQYF.

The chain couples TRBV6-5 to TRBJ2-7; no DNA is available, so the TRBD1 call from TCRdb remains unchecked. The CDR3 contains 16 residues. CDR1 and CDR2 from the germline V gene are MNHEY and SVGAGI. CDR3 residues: CASSSITGAISYEQYF.

The CDR3 spells CASSLLERVGYTNEQFF. The chain is built from TRBV5-1 and TRBJ2-1; the TCRdb call, TRBD1, lacks DNA for checking. Per the germline V gene, CDR1 is SGHRS and CDR2 is YFSETQ. The CDR3 consists of 17 residues. Supplemented by reference TRBV5-1 and TRBJ2-1, the full variable domain reads KAGVTQTPRYLIKTRGQQVTLSCSPISGHRSVSWYQQTPGQGLQFLFEYFSETQRNKGNFPGRFSGRQFSNSRSEMNVSTLELGDSALYLCASSLLERVGYTNEQFFGPGTRLTVL.

The CDR3 region is CASSWTLPGQGLNTEAFF. This chain joins TRBV5-1 and TRBJ1-1; with no DNA, the TCRdb D assignment of TRBD1 cannot be verified. CDR1 SGHRS and CDR2 YFSETQ come from the germline V gene. The CDR3 runs 18 residues.

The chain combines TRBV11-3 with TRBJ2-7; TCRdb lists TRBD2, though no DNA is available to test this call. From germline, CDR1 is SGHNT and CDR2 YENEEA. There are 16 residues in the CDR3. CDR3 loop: CASSIRGTSGSDEQYF.

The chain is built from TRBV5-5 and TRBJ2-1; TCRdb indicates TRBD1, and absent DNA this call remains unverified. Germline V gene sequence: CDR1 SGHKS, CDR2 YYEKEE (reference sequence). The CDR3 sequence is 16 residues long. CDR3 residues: CASSLVGTGLVNEQFF.

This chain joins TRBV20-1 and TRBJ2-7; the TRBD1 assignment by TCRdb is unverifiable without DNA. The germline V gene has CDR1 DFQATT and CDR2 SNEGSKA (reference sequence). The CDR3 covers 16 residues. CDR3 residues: CSARDGRRISSYEQYF.

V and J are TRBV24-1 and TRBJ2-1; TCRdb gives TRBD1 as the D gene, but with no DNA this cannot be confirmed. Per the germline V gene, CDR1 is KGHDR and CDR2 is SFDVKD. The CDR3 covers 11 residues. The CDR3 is CATSDGFAPFF.

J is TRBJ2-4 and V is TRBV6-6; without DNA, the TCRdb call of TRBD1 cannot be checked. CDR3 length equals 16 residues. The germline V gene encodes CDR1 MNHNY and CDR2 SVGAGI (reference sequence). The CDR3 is CASSSRLDRLGDIQYF.

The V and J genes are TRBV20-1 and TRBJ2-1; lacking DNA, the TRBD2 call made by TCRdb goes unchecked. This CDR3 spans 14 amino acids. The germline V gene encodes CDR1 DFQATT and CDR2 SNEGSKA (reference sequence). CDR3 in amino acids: CSARGLTSANEQFF.